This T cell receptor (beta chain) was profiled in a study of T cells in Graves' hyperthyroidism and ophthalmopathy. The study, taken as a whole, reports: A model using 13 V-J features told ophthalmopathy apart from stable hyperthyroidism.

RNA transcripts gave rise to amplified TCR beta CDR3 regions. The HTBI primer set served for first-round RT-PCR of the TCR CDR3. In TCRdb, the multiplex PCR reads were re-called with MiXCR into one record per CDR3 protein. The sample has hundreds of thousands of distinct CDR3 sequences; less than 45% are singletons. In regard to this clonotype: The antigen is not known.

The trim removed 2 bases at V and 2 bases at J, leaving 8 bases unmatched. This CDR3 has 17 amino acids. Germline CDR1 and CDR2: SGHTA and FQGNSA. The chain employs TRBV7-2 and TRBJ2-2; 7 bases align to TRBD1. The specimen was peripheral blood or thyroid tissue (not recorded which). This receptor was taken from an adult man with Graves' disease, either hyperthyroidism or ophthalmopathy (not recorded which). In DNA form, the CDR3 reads TGTGCCAGCAGCTTAAGGGGGCGGGCTGGAAACACCGGGGAGCTGTTTTTT. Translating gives CASSLRGRAGNTGELFF. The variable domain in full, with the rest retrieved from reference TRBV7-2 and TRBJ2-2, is GAGVSQSPSNKVTEKGKDVELRCDPISGHTALYWYRQSLGQGLEFLIYFQGNSAPDKSGLPSDRFSAERTGGSVSTLTIQRTQQEDSAVYLCASSLRGRAGNTGELFFGEGSRLTVL.